The following is a T cell receptor (beta chain) sequence with its context. The data belong to a study of T cells in narcolepsy. The germline V gene has CDR1 SGHRS and CDR2 YFSETQ. V gave up 0 bases and J gave up 0 bases, with 12 bases separating them. The CDR3 is made up of 16 amino acids. Only in-frame clones appear in the TCRdb table, and some are missing; sequencing was by immunoSEQ multiplex PCR. The sample records under 30,000 clones, about four fifths being singletons. Sequencing input: CD45RA- memory CD4+ T cells from PBMCs. J is TRBJ2-5 and V is TRBV5-1; D tentatively fits TRBD1 or TRBD2 (5 bases each). This clonotype was obtained from a human donor with narcolepsy. The CDR3 DNA reads as TGCGCCAGCAGCTTGGAGGGACGCGGGCACCAAGAGACCCAGTACTTC. It codes for CASSLEGRGHQETQYF.